The T cell receptor beta chain under discussion was sequenced for a study of blood T cell repertoires in COVID-19. Study as a whole: Spain, Italy and the United States supplied samples that represented acute and convalescent COVID-19. T cells, B-cell-depleted T cells, or PBMCs supplied cDNA or gDNA.

The CDR3 runs 16 residues. Losses at the gene ends were 7 bases for V and 0 bases for J; bases not matched to a gene: 9. The germline V gene encodes CDR1 MDHEN and CDR2 SYDVKM. Generated by immunoSEQ multiplex PCR, the TCRdb table keeps only in-frame clones and is missing some. This table has roughly 14,000 clones, nearly 75% appearing once. This rearrangement joins TRBV28 to TRBJ1-5; 7 bases are a match to TRBD1. What was sequenced was peripheral blood. This receptor was obtained from a boy aged 2 to 10 with active or convalescent COVID-19. CDR3 amino acids: CASIVSGGNSNQPQHF. CDR3 in DNA: TGTGCCAGCATAGTGTCAGGGGGAAATAGCAATCAGCCCCAGCATTTT.